This passage covers 21 T cell receptor beta chains from one sample sequenced in a study of T cells in Graves' hyperthyroidism and ophthalmopathy. Amplification of TCR beta CDR3 regions used RNA as the template. Researchers ran a first-round RT-PCR on the TCR CDR3 using the HTBI primer set. TCRdb reprocessed the multiplex PCR reads via MiXCR and lists one record per CDR3 protein. The data contain some 500,000 distinct CDR3 sequences, around 22% of them singletons. Sequencing was carried out using blood. The receptors derive from a woman in her thirties with Graves' ophthalmopathy.

The table lists this clonotype with many counts. The genes are TRBV27 and TRBJ2-5; 11 positions match TRBD2. The CDR3 loop spans 14 amino acids. Losses at the gene ends were 8 bases for V and 5 bases for J; bases not matched to a gene: 7. The germline V gene encodes CDR1 MNHEY and CDR2 SMNVEV (reference sequence). The DNA for the CDR3 is TGTGCCAGCCATTTAGCGGGGGGGCTCGAGACCCAGTACTTC. This gives the protein CASHLAGGLETQYF.

This clonotype was seen once. CDR3: CASSRGTDFYGYTF. DNA for the CDR3: TGTGCCAGCAGTCGAGGGACGGACTTCTATGGCTACACCTTC. The chain combines TRBV12-3 or TRBV12-4 with TRBJ1-2, with D perhaps matching TRBD1 (5 bases). The CDR3 has 14 residues. V lost 5 bases to trimming and J lost 4 bases, with 14 bases between them.

This clonotype was detected a few times. The chain combines TRBV11-1 with TRBJ1-2; D is ambiguous. The germline V and J ends were trimmed by 5 bases and 7 bases, with 23 bases remaining between them. The CDR3 runs to 16 residues. Germline lookup yields CDR1 SGHAT and CDR2 FQDESV (reference sequence). In DNA, the CDR3 is TGTGCCAGCAGCCCTCCCACGCGGGAAAGGATGCGTGGCTACACCTTC. Translating it yields CASSPPTRERMRGYTF.

The rearrangement joins TRBV20-1 to TRBJ1-3, with TRBD1 as a possible D gene (6 bases). The CDR3 extends over 14 amino acids. Deletions cut 1 base from V and 4 bases from J, with 11 bases between. The germline gives CDR1 DFQATT, CDR2 SNEGSKA (reference sequence). DNA for the CDR3: TGCAGTGCTAGAGCGCAGGGGTTGGGAAACACCATATATTTT. It yields the protein CSARAQGLGNTIYF.

This clonotype has a handful of counts. The chain is built from TRBV12-3 or TRBV12-4 and TRBJ1-1; possibly TRBD1 for D (5 bases). Trimming removed 3 bases at V and 1 base at J, with 9 bases between. This CDR3 contains 14 residues. CDR3 residues: CASSLTDKNTEAFF. The CDR3 region has the DNA TGTGCCAGCAGTTTGACAGACAAGAACACTGAAGCTTTCTTT.

This clonotype has ten or more counts. This rearrangement joins TRBV12-3 or TRBV12-4 to TRBJ2-7; D remains ambiguous. The CDR3 sequence is 13 residues long. With 7 bases removed from V and 3 bases from J, the gap between germline ends came to 13 bases. CDR3 amino acids: CASTGYGVYEQYF. CDR3 DNA: TGTGCCAGCACCGGCTATGGGGTCTACGAGCAGTACTTC.

This clonotype was counted ten times or more. This chain connects TRBV5-4 to TRBJ1-1; 7 bases align to TRBD1. The CDR3 covers 15 residues. The junction had 5 bases not matched to a gene; V was cut back by 3 bases and J by 0 bases. Germline V gene sequence: CDR1 SGHNT, CDR2 YYREEE (reference sequence). The CDR3 sequence is CASSYNRGMNTEAFF. Written as DNA, the CDR3 is TGTGCCAGCAGCTACAACAGGGGCATGAACACTGAAGCTTTCTTT. The full variable domain, its missing parts supplied by reference TRBV5-4 and TRBJ1-1, is ETGVTQSPTHLIKTRGQQVTLRCSSQSGHNTVSWYQQALGQGPQFIFQYYREEENGRGNFPPRFSGLQFPNYSSELNVNALELDDSALYLCASSYNRGMNTEAFFGQGTRLTVV.

In its sample, this clonotype was seen many times. The chain combines TRBV12-3 or TRBV12-4 with TRBJ1-3; no definite D call. The CDR3 loop spans 13 amino acids. With 6 bases removed from V and 0 bases from J, the gap between germline ends came to 6 bases. This CDR3 is CASSPSSGNTIYF. CDR3 sequence (DNA): TGTGCCAGCAGCCCCAGCTCTGGAAACACCATATATTTT.

This clonotype was counted only a few times. V usage is TRBV4-1 and J usage is TRBJ2-7; D remains ambiguous. Germline lookup yields CDR1 MGHRA and CDR2 YSYEKL. The CDR3 extends over 11 amino acids. The V end was cut by 1 base, the J end by 8 bases, with 6 bases between. The CDR3 bases are TGCGCCAGCAGCCAAGGACCACAGCAGTACTTC. Amino acid sequence: CASSQGPQQYF.

This clonotype is a singleton in its sample. V is TRBV20-1 and J is TRBJ2-1; 10 bases line up with TRBD2. CDR1 and CDR2 (germline): DFQATT, SNEGSKA (reference sequence). Trimming removed 0 bases from V and 10 bases from J; junction bases left unmatched: 6. The CDR3 spans 14 residues. The CDR3 DNA reads TGCAGTGCTAGAGATGGACTAGCGGTCGAAGAGCAGTTCTTC. It encodes CSARDGLAVEEQFF.

This clonotype was counted ten times or more. V and J are TRBV29-1 and TRBJ1-1; 7 bases line up with TRBD1. Germline CDR1 reads SQVTM; CDR2 reads ANQGSEA. Trimming at V came to 6 bases and at J to 5 bases, leaving 18 bases not matched to a gene. This CDR3 region has 16 residues. CDR3: CSVKGAGGGGPTEAFF. In DNA, the CDR3 is TGCAGCGTCAAGGGGGCAGGGGGGGGAGGTCCTACTGAAGCTTTCTTT. Supplemented by reference TRBV29-1 and TRBJ1-1, the full variable domain reads SAVISQKPSRDICQRGTSLTIQCQVDSQVTMMFWYRQQPGQSLTLIATANQGSEATYESGFVIDKFPISRPNLTFSTLTVSNMSPEDSSIYLCSVKGAGGGGPTEAFFGQGTRLTVV.

This clonotype was counted at least ten times. This chain uses TRBV27 with TRBJ2-5, with D tentatively TRBD1 (6 bases). Trimming cost V 6 bases and J 5 bases, with 13 bases left between them. This CDR3 spans 13 amino acids. The germline V gene encodes CDR1 MNHEY and CDR2 SMNVEV (reference sequence). The CDR3 sequence: CASSHRELETQYF. CDR3 DNA sequence: TGTGCCAGCAGCCACAGGGAATTGGAGACCCAGTACTTC.

As for this clonotype: This may be a read error, as it is one base from a much larger clone. V usage is TRBV28 and J usage is TRBJ2-4, with TRBD2 as a possible D gene (5 bases). CDR1 and CDR2 from the germline V gene are MDHEN and SYDVKM. The CDR3 length is 16 residues. The CDR3 DNA is TGTGCCAGCAGTCCACCTTGGTGGGTCGGAGGCAACATTAAGTACTTC. Its protein product is CASSPPWWVGGNIKYF.

This clonotype was seen repeatedly, ten times or more. The J gene is TRBJ1-5, the V gene TRBV19; weak D call: TRBD1 (5 bases). Trimming pared 4 bases from V and 1 base from J, leaving 11 bases between. In germline, CDR1 is LNHDA, CDR2 SQIVND (reference sequence). CDR3 length equals 15 residues. The CDR3 bases are TGTGCCAGTAGTAAGGGACTTCTAAGCAATCAGCCCCAGCATTTT. Its protein is CASSKGLLSNQPQHF.

At least ten counts were recorded for this clonotype. This sequence joins TRBV27 and TRBJ2-7; the D is unclear. From germline, CDR1 is MNHEY and CDR2 SMNVEV (reference sequence). The length of the CDR3 is 14 residues. The germline V and J ends were trimmed by 4 bases and 4 bases, with 14 bases remaining between them. This CDR3 reads CASSSLDRLYEQYF. The CDR3 region has the DNA TGTGCCAGCAGTTCCCTGGACCGCTTATACGAGCAGTACTTC.

This clonotype has just a few counts. The V call is TRBV4-1, the J call TRBJ2-7; tentative D call: TRBD2 (6 bases). Germline CDR1 and CDR2: MGHRA and YSYEKL. V was trimmed by 3 bases and J by 4 bases, leaving 13 bases between them. The CDR3 covers 14 residues. The CDR3 DNA is TGCGCCAGCAGCCAGGCCGGGACTGAATACGAGCAGTACTTC. This gives the protein CASSQAGTEYEQYF.

This clonotype was observed many times. This chain connects TRBV5-4 to TRBJ2-7; D could derive from TRBD1 or TRBD2 (5 bases each). V lost 1 base to trimming and J lost 4 bases, with 12 bases between them. CDR1 and CDR2 from the germline V gene are SGHNT and YYREEE (reference sequence). The CDR3 has 14 amino acids. The CDR3 coding sequence is TGTGCCAGCAGCTTGTATGGGGGTATTTACGAGCAGTACTTC. Protein product: CASSLYGGIYEQYF.

This rearrangement joins TRBV27 to TRBJ1-5; D not certain. CDR1 is MNHEY and CDR2 is SMNVEV in the germline V gene (reference sequence). The CDR3 is made up of 14 amino acids. Deletions cut 7 bases from V and 0 bases from J, with 10 bases between. CDR3 nucleotides: TGTGCCAGCAATGAAGGGTCTAGCAATCAGCCCCAGCATTTT. This sequence encodes CASNEGSSNQPQHF.

This clonotype showed up just once. This sequence joins TRBV6-1 and TRBJ2-7; perhaps TRBD2 as D (5 bases). In germline, CDR1 is MNHNS, CDR2 SASEGT. V was cut by 8 bases and J by 0 bases, with 11 bases left in between. This CDR3 contains 13 residues. In nucleotides, the CDR3 is TGTGCCAGCGGGAGAACTAACTCCTACGAGCAGTACTTC. Translating gives CASGRTNSYEQYF.

This clonotype was detected ten times or more. V usage is TRBV12-3 or TRBV12-4 and J usage is TRBJ1-6; D is possibly TRBD1 (5 bases). Trimming left V 5 bases short and J 8 bases short, with 19 bases between. The CDR3 sequence is 16 residues long. CDR3 sequence (DNA): TGTGCCAGCAGTCCCGCTCCTCCCGGGGGTGATTCACCCCTCCACTTT. Its translation is CASSPAPPGGDSPLHF.

In its sample, this clonotype was seen many times. V and J are TRBV14 and TRBJ1-2; D gene unclear. Trimming took off 5 bases at V and 0 bases at J, with 13 bases between the two ends. The CDR3 extends over 15 amino acids. From germline, CDR1 is SGHDN and CDR2 FVKESK. The CDR3 loop reads CASSSRRTPNYGYTF. For the CDR3, the DNA is TGTGCCAGCAGCAGTCGACGGACTCCTAACTATGGCTACACCTTC.